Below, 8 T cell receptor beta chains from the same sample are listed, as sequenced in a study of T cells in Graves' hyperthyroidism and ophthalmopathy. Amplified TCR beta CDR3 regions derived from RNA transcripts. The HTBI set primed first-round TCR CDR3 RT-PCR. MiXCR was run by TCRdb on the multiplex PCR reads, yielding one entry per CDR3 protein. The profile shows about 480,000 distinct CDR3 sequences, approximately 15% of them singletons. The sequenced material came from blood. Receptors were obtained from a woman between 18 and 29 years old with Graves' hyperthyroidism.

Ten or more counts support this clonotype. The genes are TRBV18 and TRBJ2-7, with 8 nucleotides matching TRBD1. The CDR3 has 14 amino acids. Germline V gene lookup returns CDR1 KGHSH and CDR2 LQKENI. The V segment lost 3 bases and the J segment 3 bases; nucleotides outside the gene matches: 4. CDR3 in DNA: TGTGCCAGCTCACCTCTCGGGACAGGCTACGAGCAGTACGTC. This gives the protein CASSPLGTGYEQYV.

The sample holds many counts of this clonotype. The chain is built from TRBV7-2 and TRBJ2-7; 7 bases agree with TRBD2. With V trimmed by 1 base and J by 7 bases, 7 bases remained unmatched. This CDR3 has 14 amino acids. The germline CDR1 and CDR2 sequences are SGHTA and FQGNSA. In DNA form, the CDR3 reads TGTGCCAGCAGCTTAGGGGGTCTAGCGGAGGAGCAGTACTTC. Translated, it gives CASSLGGLAEEQYF.

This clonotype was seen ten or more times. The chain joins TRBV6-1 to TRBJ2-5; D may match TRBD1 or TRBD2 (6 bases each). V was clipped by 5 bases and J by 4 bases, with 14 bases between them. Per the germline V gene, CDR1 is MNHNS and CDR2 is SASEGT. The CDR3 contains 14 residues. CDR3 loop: CASSYFRGRETQYF. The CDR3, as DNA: TGTGCCAGCAGTTACTTCCGGGGGCGAGAGACCCAGTACTTC.

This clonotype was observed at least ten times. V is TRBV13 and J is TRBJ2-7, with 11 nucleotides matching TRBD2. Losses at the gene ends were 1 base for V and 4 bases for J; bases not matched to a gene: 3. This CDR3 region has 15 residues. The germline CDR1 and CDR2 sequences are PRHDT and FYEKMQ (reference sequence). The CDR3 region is CASSLDRTSGYEQYF. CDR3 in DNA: TGTGCCAGCAGCTTAGACCGGACTAGCGGGTACGAGCAGTACTTC.

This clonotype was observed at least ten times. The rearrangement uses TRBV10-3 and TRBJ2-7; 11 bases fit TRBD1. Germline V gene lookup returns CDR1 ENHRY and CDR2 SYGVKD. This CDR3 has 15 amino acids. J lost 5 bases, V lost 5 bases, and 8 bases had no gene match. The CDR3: CAISYRGQGVHEQYF. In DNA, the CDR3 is TGTGCCATCAGTTACAGGGGACAGGGGGTCCACGAGCAGTACTTC.

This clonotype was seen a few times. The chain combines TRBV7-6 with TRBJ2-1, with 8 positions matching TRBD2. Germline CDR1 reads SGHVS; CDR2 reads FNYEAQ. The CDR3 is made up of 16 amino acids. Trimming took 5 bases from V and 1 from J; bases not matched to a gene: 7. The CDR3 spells CASSQPTSGSYNEQFF. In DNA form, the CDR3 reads TGTGCCAGCAGCCAACCCACTAGCGGATCCTACAATGAGCAGTTCTTC.

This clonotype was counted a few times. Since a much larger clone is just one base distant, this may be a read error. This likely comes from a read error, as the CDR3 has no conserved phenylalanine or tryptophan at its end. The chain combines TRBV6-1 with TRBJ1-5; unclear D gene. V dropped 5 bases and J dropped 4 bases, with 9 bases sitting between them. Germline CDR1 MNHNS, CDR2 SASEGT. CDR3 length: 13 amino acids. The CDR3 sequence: CASSRTGNQPQHL. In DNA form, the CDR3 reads TGTGCCAGCAGTCGAACGGGAAATCAGCCCCAGCATCTT.

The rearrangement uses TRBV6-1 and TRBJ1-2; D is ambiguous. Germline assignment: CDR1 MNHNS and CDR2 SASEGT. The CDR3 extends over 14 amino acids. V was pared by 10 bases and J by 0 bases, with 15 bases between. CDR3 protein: CATSDLLTNYGYTF. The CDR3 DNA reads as TGTGCCACCTCGGACCTACTAACTAACTATGGCTACACCTTC.